This TCR beta chain derives from a study of blood T cell repertoires in COVID-19. Looking at the study overall: Whether acute or convalescent, the COVID-19 samples came from the United States, Italy and Spain.

TCRdb's table, derived via immunoSEQ multiplex PCR, lists solely in-frame clones and lacks some. The sample shows 320,000 or so clones, 89% of them seen only once. Sequenced: PBMCs or T cells enriched from blood (not recorded which). The TCR originated in a man aged 55-75 years who had recovered from COVID-19.

The CDR3 DNA reads as TGTGCCAGCAATTCCTTAGAGACCCAGTACTTC. Protein sequence: CASNSLETQYF. The gene calls are TRBV2 and TRBJ2-5; the D is unclear. The CDR3 extends over 11 amino acids. V was shortened by 7 bases and J by 4 bases, with 7 bases between the two germline ends. In germline, CDR1 is SNHLY, CDR2 FYNNEI.